This TCR beta chain was captured in a study of beta chain features in type 1 diabetes. Notes on the study in general: A definitive answer on HLA type influencing TCRB rearrangement was not reached here. High-TCR-expressing cells could be over-represented by cDNA sequencing. TCRB CDR3s from Type 1 diabetes patients were moderately but significantly shorter in all four CD4+ subsets. The naive, central memory and Treg TCRB repertoires of patients appeared to be more similar to one another than those of healthy donors.

The sequenced template was cDNA made from the entire isolated RNA. Profiled with immunoSEQ multiplex PCR; TCRdb holds only in-frame clones, not every one. The data contain 50,000 or so clones, roughly 48% of them singletons. CDR1 is MDHEN and CDR2 is SYDVKM in the germline V gene. The CDR3 loop spans 14 amino acids. The V and J ends lost 6 bases and 6 bases, in that order; junction bases with no gene match: 5. This clone was counted only a few times. Its cognate antigen is unknown. This receptor was taken from a man aged 25-45 years with type 1 diabetes. Sequencing input: stem cell memory CD4+ T cells from blood. The chain recombines TRBV28 with TRBJ2-1, with 10 nucleotides matching TRBD2. For the CDR3, the DNA is TGTGCCAGCAGAGCGGGAGGGGTCGGCAATGAGCAGTTCTTC. This sequence encodes CASRAGGVGNEQFF.